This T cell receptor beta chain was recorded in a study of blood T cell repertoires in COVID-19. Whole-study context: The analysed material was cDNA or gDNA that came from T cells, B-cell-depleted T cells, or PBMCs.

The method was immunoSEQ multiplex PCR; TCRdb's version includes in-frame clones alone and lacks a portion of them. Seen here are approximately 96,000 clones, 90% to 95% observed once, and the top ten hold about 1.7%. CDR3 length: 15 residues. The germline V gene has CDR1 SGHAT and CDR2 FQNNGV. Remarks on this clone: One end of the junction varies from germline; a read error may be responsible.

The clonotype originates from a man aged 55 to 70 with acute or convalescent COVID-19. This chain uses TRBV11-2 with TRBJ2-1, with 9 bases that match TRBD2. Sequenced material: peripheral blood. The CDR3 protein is CASSLGLGWREGLIF. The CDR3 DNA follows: TGTGCCAGCAGCTTAGGGTTAGGATGGCGGGAGGGCCTAATCTTC.